The 2 T cell receptor beta chains below all came from one sample that was sequenced in a study of long-term antiretroviral therapy in people with HIV (dated by TCRdb to between 2021 and 2024). Sequencing of the TRB variable region was done with the immunoSEQ hsTCRB v3.0 assay at survey level resolution. TCRdb retrieved this table from immuneACCESS and kept in-frame rearrangements only. Not all clones are present; in checked studies, unresolved V genes account for under half, and no reason is known for the remainder. The sample table lists about 21,000 clones, about 72% of them with a count of one. The biggest ten clones account for 10% to 15% of the sample. Sequencing used unsorted PBMCs, obtained around 1.8 years before starting antiretroviral therapy. The origin of the receptors is a woman aged 40 to 55 with HIV.

The rearrangement links TRBV30 to TRBJ1-1, with 7 nucleotides matching TRBD1. This CDR3 comprises 14 residues. Losses at the gene ends were 5 bases for V and 1 base for J; bases not matched to a gene: 7. From germline, CDR1 is GTSNPN and CDR2 SVGIG (reference sequence). CDR3 nucleotides: TGTGCCTGGGATACAGGGGTAAGGAACACTGAAGCTTTCTTT. Translated, it gives CAWDTGVRNTEAFF. Full variable domain (remainder filled in from reference TRBV30 and TRBJ1-1): SQTIHQWPATLVQPVGSPLSLECTVEGTSNPNLYWYRQAAGRGLQLLFYSVGIGQISSEVPQNLSASRPQDRQFILSSKKLLLSDSGFYLCAWDTGVRNTEAFFGQGTRLTVV.

In this sample, this clone turned up a few times. J is TRBJ1-1 and V is TRBV19, with a weak D call TRBD1 (6 bases). This CDR3 spans 13 amino acids. Germline lookup yields CDR1 LNHDA and CDR2 SQIVND (reference sequence). The ends were cut back, 5 bases at V and 5 bases at J, with 12 bases in the middle. CDR3 in DNA: TGTGCCAGTAGTCCCCTAGGGGGGACTGAAGCTTTCTTT. Translated, it gives CASSPLGGTEAFF.